The following is a TCR beta chain sequence with its context. The record originates from a study of blood T cell repertoires in COVID-19. On the study more broadly: Collection of acute and convalescent COVID-19 samples took place in the United States, Italy and Spain.

The CDR3 consists of 16 residues. Germline lookup yields CDR1 SGDLS and CDR2 YYNGEE. With 2 bases clipped from V and 5 bases from J, the junction kept 10 bases outside the gene matches. Assay: immunoSEQ multiplex PCR; the TCRdb copy retains only in-frame clones and omits some. This table has approximately 260,000 clones, under 90% appearing once. J is TRBJ2-5 and V is TRBV9; 9 bases line up with TRBD1. The material sequenced was PBMCs or T cells enriched from blood (not recorded which). The clonotype comes from a woman aged 60 to 75 who had recovered from COVID-19. CDR3 in DNA: TGTGCCAGCAGCGTCTCCCAACAGGGGGCGAGTGAGACCCAGTACTTC. Amino acid sequence: CASSVSQQGASETQYF.